Sequencing of this T cell receptor beta chain was carried out in a study of CD8+ T cells in alopecia areata. General study findings and limits: Scalp sequencing also captures normal skin's resident alphabeta T cells.

Details on this clone: The target antigen is unknown.

Treatment: oral pan-JAK inhibitor, 5-10 mg twice daily. Researchers gathered lesional scalp punch biopsies and peripheral blood from patients with alopecia areata. cDNA reverse transcribed from extracted RNA served as the sequencing template. Only in-frame clones appear in the TCRdb table, and some are missing; sequencing was by immunoSEQ multiplex PCR. The repertoire includes 150,000 to 200,000 clones, around three fifths of them detected once, and 14% sits in the top ten. The CDR3 spans 13 residues. Trimming left V 6 bases short and J 4 bases short, with 13 bases between. Germline CDR1 reads SGHDT; CDR2 reads YYEEEE.

The material was CD4+ T cells sorted from blood, obtained at week 24, from a patient treated with tofacitinib. This chain uses TRBV5-6 with TRBJ2-5, with D perhaps matching TRBD2 (5 bases). The clonotype was recovered from a human donor with alopecia areata. CDR3: CASTFASGETQYF. The CDR3 DNA follows: TGTGCCAGCACCTTTGCGAGCGGAGAGACCCAGTACTTC.